What follows is one T cell receptor beta chain and its context. Its antigen remains unidentified. Trimming stripped 5 bases from V and 0 bases from J, with 11 bases between. Germline CDR1 is SGHVS and CDR2 is FQNEAQ. The CDR3 has 15 amino acids. Excluded were patients having autoimmune disease history or systemic immunosuppression. Blood samples were obtained at baseline, cycle 4 day 1, and cycle 7 day 1. Assay: immunoSEQ multiplex PCR; the TCRdb copy retains only in-frame clones and omits some. There are more than 65,000 clones in the sample; approximately 88% occur only once, and just over 0.55% lies in the top ten. This entry belongs to a study of OX40 agonist ivuxolimab in advanced cancers. Findings and limits, study-wide: Normalized T-cell clonal expansion was also low in some nonresponders. Average numbers of expanded clones were greater in CD8+ T cells than in CD4+.

The sample consisted of CD4+ or CD8+ T cells sorted from blood, taken in a trial of the OX40 agonist ivuxolimab. The chain couples TRBV7-8 to TRBJ1-3; D ambiguous. The source is an adult with an advanced solid tumor such as melanoma, head and neck, liver or kidney cancer. CDR3 amino acids: CASSIPGNSGNTIYF. CDR3 bases: TGTGCCAGCAGCATACCGGGGAACTCTGGAAACACCATATATTTT.